These 17 T cell receptor beta chains were sequenced from one sample in a study of neoadjuvant nivolumab and ipilimumab in lung cancer. Clones were read by immunoSEQ multiplex PCR, and TCRdb kept only the in-frame ones, dropping some. The sample lists about 38,000 clones; approximately 89% were seen once. The sample was peripheral blood, taken before neoadjuvant nivolumab, alone or with ipilimumab. All receptors come from an adult with non-small cell lung cancer.

The chain links TRBV6-1 to TRBJ2-7, with D hard to call. Germline V gene data show CDR1 as MNHNS and CDR2 as SASEGT. V lost 6 bases to trimming and J lost 2 bases, with 14 bases between them. The CDR3 totals 14 residues. CDR3 sequence reads: CASSPLAVTYEQYF. In DNA form, the CDR3 reads TGTGCCAGCAGCCCTTTAGCTGTTACCTACGAGCAGTACTTC.

Regarding this clone: This CDR3 fails to terminate in the conserved phenylalanine or tryptophan, so it likely reflects a read error. Because the CDR3's place on the DNA is in doubt, the DNA is left out and the CDR3 is given as listed by TCRdb. This sequence joins TRBV11-3 and TRBJ1-2. Inclusive of both ends, the CDR3 amounts to 9 amino acids. Germline V gene data show CDR1 as SGHNT and CDR2 as YENEEA. The CDR3 is CASSLVGPL.

This chain joins TRBV12-5 and TRBJ2-2; 11 positions agree with TRBD2. The CDR3 spans 15 residues. Trimming at V came to 2 bases and at J to 5 bases, leaving 1 base not matched to a gene. Germline CDR1 is LGHNT and CDR2 is FRNRAP. The CDR3 protein is CASGLRTSGTGELFF. The CDR3 bases are TGTGCTAGTGGTTTGAGGACTAGCGGGACCGGGGAGCTGTTTTTT.

The chain is built from TRBV4-2 and TRBJ1-4; D perhaps matches TRBD1 (5 bases). V dropped 2 bases and J dropped 5 bases, with 15 bases sitting between them. Germline V gene data show CDR1 as LGHNA and CDR2 as YNFKEQ. The CDR3 is 16 amino acids. CDR3 nucleotides: TGTGCCAGCAGCCAAATAAAGACAGTCATAAATGAAAAACTGTTTTTT. Residues: CASSQIKTVINEKLFF.

The genes are TRBV18 and TRBJ2-1; 12 nucleotides align to TRBD2. CDR1 and CDR2 (germline): KGHSH, LQKENI. The J segment lost 4 bases and the V segment lost 1 base, leaving 2 bases of the junction unmatched. The CDR3 has 16 residues. CDR3 nucleotide sequence: TGTGCCAGCTCACCACGACTAGCGGGAGCGTACAATGAGCAGTTCTTC. It specifies CASSPRLAGAYNEQFF.

The chain links TRBV7-9 to TRBJ1-1, with TRBD1 identical over 10 bases. Germline loops: CDR1 SEHNR, CDR2 FQNEAQ (reference sequence). After removal of 5 bases from V and 4 bases from J, the junction contained 10 bases not matched to a gene. This CDR3 spans 16 amino acids. Here the CDR3 reads CASSRGTGVAGTEAFF. In nucleotides, the CDR3 is TGTGCCAGCAGCCGGGGGACAGGGGTTGCAGGCACTGAAGCTTTCTTT.

V and J are TRBV27 and TRBJ2-7; maybe TRBD1 (5 bases). The CDR3 extends over 15 amino acids. Germline V gives CDR1 MNHEY, CDR2 SMNVEV (reference sequence). V lost 2 bases and J lost 0, with 11 bases in between. The CDR3 sequence: CASSLRAGLSYEQYF. CDR3 coding DNA: TGTGCCAGCAGTTTAAGGGCAGGGCTCTCCTACGAGCAGTACTTC.

This chain connects TRBV30 to TRBJ2-3, with no clear D. This CDR3 region has 12 residues. The V gene's germline CDR1 is GTSNPN and CDR2 SVGIG (reference sequence). V lost 1 base and J lost 4, with 6 bases in between. In DNA, the CDR3 is TGTGCCTGGAGTGAATTAGCAGATACGCAGTATTTT. As protein: CAWSELADTQYF. The variable domain in full, with the rest retrieved from reference TRBV30 and TRBJ2-3, is SQTIHQWPATLVQPVGSPLSLECTVEGTSNPNLYWYRQAAGRGLQLLFYSVGIGQISSEVPQNLSASRPQDRQFILSSKKLLLSDSGFYLCAWSELADTQYFGPGTRLTVL.

The count of this clone is one. The chain links TRBV10-1 to TRBJ2-3; D unresolved. Trimming shortened V by 3 bases and J by 0 bases, and 4 bases separated the two germline ends. This CDR3 is 13 amino acids long. CDR1 is WNHNN and CDR2 is SYGVQD in the germline V gene (reference sequence). The CDR3 reads CASSDRSTDTQYF. CDR3 bases: TGCGCCAGCAGTGACAGGAGCACAGATACGCAGTATTTT.

This sequence joins TRBV7-8 and TRBJ2-1; no reliable D call. CDR1 and CDR2 from the germline V gene are SGHVS and FQNEAQ. The CDR3 is 14 residues long. V dropped 3 bases and J dropped 0 bases, with 6 bases sitting between them. The CDR3 loop is CASSLDPSYNEQFF. The CDR3 DNA sequence: TGTGCCAGCAGCTTGGACCCCTCCTACAATGAGCAGTTCTTC.

The J gene is TRBJ1-3, the V gene TRBV7-2, with TRBD1 as a possible D gene (6 bases). The germline gives CDR1 SGHTA, CDR2 FQGNSA. There are 17 residues in the CDR3. Trimming removed 2 bases from V and 0 bases from J, with 14 bases in between. This CDR3 is CASSLTGQKNSGNTIYF. DNA for the CDR3: TGTGCCAGCAGCTTAACAGGACAGAAGAACTCTGGAAACACCATATATTTT.

The rearrangement uses TRBV7-2 and TRBJ2-5; D perhaps matches TRBD1 (5 bases). The V gene's germline CDR1 is SGHTA and CDR2 FQGNSA. This CDR3 comprises 13 residues. V lost 6 bases and J 3 bases, leaving 11 bases between the germline ends. The CDR3: CASRQKGEETQYF. For the CDR3, the DNA is TGTGCCAGCAGACAAAAAGGGGAAGAGACCCAGTACTTC. Supplemented by reference TRBV7-2 and TRBJ2-5, the full variable domain reads GAGVSQSPSNKVTEKGKDVELRCDPISGHTALYWYRQSLGQGLEFLIYFQGNSAPDKSGLPSDRFSAERTGGSVSTLTIQRTQQEDSAVYLCASRQKGEETQYFGPGTRLLVL.

The chain's CDR3 is CASSLPSGPRADTQYF. CDR3 in DNA: TGTGCCAGCAGCTTGCCTAGCGGCCCCAGAGCAGATACGCAGTATTTT. This chain connects TRBV7-9 to TRBJ2-3; 7 nucleotides agree with TRBD2. CDR3 length: 16 amino acids. Trimming removed 3 bases from V and 4 bases from J; junction bases left unmatched: 10. Looked up from germline, CDR1 is SEHNR and CDR2 is FQNEAQ (reference sequence).

This chain connects TRBV7-3 to TRBJ2-5, with 8 bases that match TRBD2. Germline CDR1 reads SGHTA; CDR2 reads FQGTGA. The CDR3 is 16 amino acids. V lost 5 bases, J lost 5 bases, and 13 bases stayed unmatched. In nucleotides, the CDR3 is TGTGCCAGCAGCCCCTCGAGCGGGAGCCGCGTTGAGACCCAGTACTTC. This encodes CASSPSSGSRVETQYF.

The chain employs TRBV6-5 and TRBJ1-5, with unresolved D. Looked up from germline, CDR1 is MNHEY and CDR2 is SVGAGI. The germline V and J ends were trimmed by 4 bases and 2 bases, with 9 bases remaining between them. The CDR3 contains 14 residues. In nucleotides, the CDR3 is TGTGCCAGCAGTTCTGCTGTAGGCAATCAGCCCCAGCATTTT. Its translation is CASSSAVGNQPQHF.

The V and J genes are TRBV4-1 and TRBJ2-6; TRBD1 agrees at 7 bases. Germline V gene sequence: CDR1 MGHRA, CDR2 YSYEKL. CDR3 length: 19 residues. V lost 3 bases, J lost 4 bases, and 15 bases stayed unmatched. DNA of the CDR3: TGCGCCAGCAGCCAGAGGCCGGGACAGATTTTGAGAGGGGCCAACGTCCTGACTTTC. Its translation is CASSQRPGQILRGANVLTF.

The CDR3 reads CASSLDPPVTTYEQYF. CDR3 DNA sequence: TGTGCCAGCAGCTTAGATCCCCCAGTTACAACCTACGAGCAGTACTTC. J is TRBJ2-7 and V is TRBV7-9; D unclear. Trimming took off 1 base at V and 2 bases at J, with 15 bases between the two ends. The CDR3 is 16 residues long. The germline V gene has CDR1 SEHNR and CDR2 FQNEAQ (reference sequence).